This TCR beta chain derives from a study of T cells after yellow fever vaccination. CDR3 length: 17 residues. Germline assignment: CDR1 SGDLS and CDR2 YYNGEE. Deletions cut 0 bases from V and 5 bases from J, with 17 bases between. TCRdb re-analysed the 5' RACE reads in MiXCR, keeping a single row per CDR3 protein. The sample includes under 400,000 distinct CDR3 sequences, approximately 10% of them seen just once. Sequencing was performed on PBMCs, taken on the day of the first yellow fever vaccination. The chain combines TRBV9 with TRBJ1-4, with D maybe TRBD1 (5 bases). This TCR was sampled from a man aged 18-30 years who received the YFV17D yellow fever vaccine. CDR3 sequence (DNA): TGTGCCAGCAGCGTAGCGTCCCAGGGAACGGTAAATGAAAAACTGTTTTTT. Translation: CASSVASQGTVNEKLFF. Full variable domain (remainder filled in from reference TRBV9 and TRBJ1-4): DSGVTQTPKHLITATGQRVTLRCSPRSGDLSVYWYQQSLDQGLQFLIQYYNGEERAKGNILERFSAQQFPDLHSELNLSSLELGDSALYFCASSVASQGTVNEKLFFGSGTQLSVL.